This TCR beta chain stems from a study of OX40 agonist ivuxolimab in advanced cancers. Study overall: Clinicians treated patients with ivuxolimab, an agonistic anti-OX40 (CD134) antibody.

Repertoires were generated with immunoSEQ multiplex PCR, while TCRdb's copy carries only in-frame clones and drops some. The sample carries tens of thousands of clones, about nine tenths recorded once. Trimming took off 1 base at V and 4 bases at J, with 7 bases between the two ends. The germline CDR1 and CDR2 sequences are SGHTA and FQGTGA. The CDR3 contains 13 residues. The origin of this receptor is an adult with an advanced solid tumor such as melanoma, head and neck, liver or kidney cancer. Sequencing was performed on CD4+ or CD8+ T cells sorted from blood, taken in a trial of the OX40 agonist ivuxolimab. V gene TRBV7-3 combines with J gene TRBJ1-1; no clear D. The CDR3 bases are TGTGCCAGCAGCTTAAATCGGGGCACTGAAGCTTTCTTT. It translates to CASSLNRGTEAFF.